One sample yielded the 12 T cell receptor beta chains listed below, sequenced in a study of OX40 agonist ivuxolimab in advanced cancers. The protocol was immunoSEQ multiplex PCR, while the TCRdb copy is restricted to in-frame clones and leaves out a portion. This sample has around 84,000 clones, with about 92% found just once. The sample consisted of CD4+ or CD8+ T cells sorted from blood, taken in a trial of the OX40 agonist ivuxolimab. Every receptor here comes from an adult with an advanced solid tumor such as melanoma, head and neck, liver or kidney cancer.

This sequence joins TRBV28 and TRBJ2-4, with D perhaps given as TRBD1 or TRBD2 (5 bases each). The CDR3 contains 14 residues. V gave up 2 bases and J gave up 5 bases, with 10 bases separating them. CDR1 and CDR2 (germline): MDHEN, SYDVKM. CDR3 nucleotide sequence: TGTGCCAGCAGTTTAAGTGGGACCCAAAACATTCAGTACTTC. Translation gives CASSLSGTQNIQYF.

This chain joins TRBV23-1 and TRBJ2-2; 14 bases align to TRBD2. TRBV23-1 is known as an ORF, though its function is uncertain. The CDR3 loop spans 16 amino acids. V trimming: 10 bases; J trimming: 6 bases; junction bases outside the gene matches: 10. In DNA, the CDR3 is TGCGCCACCCCGGGACTAGCGGGAGAATGGGCCGGGGAGCTGTTTTTT. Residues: CATPGLAGEWAGELFF.

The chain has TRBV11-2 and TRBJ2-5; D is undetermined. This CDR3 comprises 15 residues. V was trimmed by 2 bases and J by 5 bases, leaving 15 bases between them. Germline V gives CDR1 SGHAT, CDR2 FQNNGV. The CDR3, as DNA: TGTGCCAGCAGCTTAATGTCTAGAGCTGGTGAGACCCAGTACTTC. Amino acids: CASSLMSRAGETQYF.

The CDR3 loop reads CASSLTGEYEQYF. The DNA for the CDR3 is TGTGCCAGCAGCCTGACAGGGGAGTACGAGCAGTACTTC. The rearrangement joins TRBV2 to TRBJ2-7; 8 bases map to TRBD1. Trimming at V came to 6 bases and at J to 4 bases, leaving 5 bases not matched to a gene. The CDR3 extends over 13 amino acids. Germline V gene data show CDR1 as SNHLY and CDR2 as FYNNEI.

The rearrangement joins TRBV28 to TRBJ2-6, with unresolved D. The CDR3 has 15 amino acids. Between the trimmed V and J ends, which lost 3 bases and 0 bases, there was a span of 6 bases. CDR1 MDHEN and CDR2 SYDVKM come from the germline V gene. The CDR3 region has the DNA TGTGCCAGCAGTTTCCTCGGCTCTGGGGCCAACGTCCTGACTTTC. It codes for CASSFLGSGANVLTF.

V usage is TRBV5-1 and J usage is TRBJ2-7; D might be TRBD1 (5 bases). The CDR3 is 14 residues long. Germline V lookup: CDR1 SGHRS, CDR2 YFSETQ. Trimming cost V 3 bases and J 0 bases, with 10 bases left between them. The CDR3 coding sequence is TGCGCCAGCAGCTCCGACAGTGACTCCTACGAGCAGTACTTC. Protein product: CASSSDSDSYEQYF.

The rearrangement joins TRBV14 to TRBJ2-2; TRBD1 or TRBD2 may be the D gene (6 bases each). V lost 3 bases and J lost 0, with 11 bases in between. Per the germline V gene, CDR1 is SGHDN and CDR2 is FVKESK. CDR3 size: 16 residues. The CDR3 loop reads CASSHLGGSNTGELFF. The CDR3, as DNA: TGTGCCAGCAGCCATCTAGGGGGGTCGAACACCGGGGAGCTGTTTTTT. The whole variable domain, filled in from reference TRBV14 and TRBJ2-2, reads EAGVTQFPSHSVIEKGQTVTLRCDPISGHDNLYWYRRVMGKEIKFLLHFVKESKQDESGMPNNRFLAERTGGTYSTLKVQPAELEDSGVYFCASSHLGGSNTGELFFGEGSRLTVL.

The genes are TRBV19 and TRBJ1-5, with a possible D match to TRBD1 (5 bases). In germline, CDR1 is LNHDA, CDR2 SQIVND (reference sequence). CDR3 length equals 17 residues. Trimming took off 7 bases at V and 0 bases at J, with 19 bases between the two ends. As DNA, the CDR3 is TGTGCCAGTATGGATCGCGGGGCAGGGTATAGCAATCAGCCCCAGCATTTT. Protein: CASMDRGAGYSNQPQHF.

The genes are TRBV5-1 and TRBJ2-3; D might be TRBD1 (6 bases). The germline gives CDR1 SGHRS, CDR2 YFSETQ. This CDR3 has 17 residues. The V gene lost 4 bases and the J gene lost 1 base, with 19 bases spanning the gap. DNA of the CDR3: TGCGCCAGCAGCCCGCTGGGGCTGGGGGCCCGCACAGATACGCAGTATTTT. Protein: CASSPLGLGARTDTQYF. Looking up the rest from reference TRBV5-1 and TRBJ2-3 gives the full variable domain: KAGVTQTPRYLIKTRGQQVTLSCSPISGHRSVSWYQQTPGQGLQFLFEYFSETQRNKGNFPGRFSGRQFSNSRSEMNVSTLELGDSALYLCASSPLGLGARTDTQYFGPGTRLTVL.

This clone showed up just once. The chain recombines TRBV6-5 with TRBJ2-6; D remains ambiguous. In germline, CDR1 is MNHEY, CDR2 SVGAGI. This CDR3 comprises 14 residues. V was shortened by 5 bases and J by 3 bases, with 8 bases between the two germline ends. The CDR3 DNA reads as TGTGCCAGCAGTGTAGACTTTGGGGCCAACGTCCTGACTTTC. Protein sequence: CASSVDFGANVLTF.

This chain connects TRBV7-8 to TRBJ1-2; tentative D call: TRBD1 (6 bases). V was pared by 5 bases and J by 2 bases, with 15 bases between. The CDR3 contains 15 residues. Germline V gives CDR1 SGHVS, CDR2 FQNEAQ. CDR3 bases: TGTGCCAGCAGCACCACACAGGGACGGAACTATGGCTACACCTTC. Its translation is CASSTTQGRNYGYTF.

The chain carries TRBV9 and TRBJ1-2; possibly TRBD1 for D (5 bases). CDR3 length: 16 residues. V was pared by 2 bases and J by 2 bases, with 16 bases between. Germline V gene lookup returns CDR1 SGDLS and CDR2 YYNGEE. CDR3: CASSVAGWEGNYGYTF. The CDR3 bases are TGTGCCAGCAGCGTGGCAGGGTGGGAGGGAAACTATGGCTACACCTTC. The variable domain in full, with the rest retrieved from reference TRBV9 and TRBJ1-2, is DSGVTQTPKHLITATGQRVTLRCSPRSGDLSVYWYQQSLDQGLQFLIQYYNGEERAKGNILERFSAQQFPDLHSELNLSSLELGDSALYFCASSVAGWEGNYGYTFGSGTRLTVV.